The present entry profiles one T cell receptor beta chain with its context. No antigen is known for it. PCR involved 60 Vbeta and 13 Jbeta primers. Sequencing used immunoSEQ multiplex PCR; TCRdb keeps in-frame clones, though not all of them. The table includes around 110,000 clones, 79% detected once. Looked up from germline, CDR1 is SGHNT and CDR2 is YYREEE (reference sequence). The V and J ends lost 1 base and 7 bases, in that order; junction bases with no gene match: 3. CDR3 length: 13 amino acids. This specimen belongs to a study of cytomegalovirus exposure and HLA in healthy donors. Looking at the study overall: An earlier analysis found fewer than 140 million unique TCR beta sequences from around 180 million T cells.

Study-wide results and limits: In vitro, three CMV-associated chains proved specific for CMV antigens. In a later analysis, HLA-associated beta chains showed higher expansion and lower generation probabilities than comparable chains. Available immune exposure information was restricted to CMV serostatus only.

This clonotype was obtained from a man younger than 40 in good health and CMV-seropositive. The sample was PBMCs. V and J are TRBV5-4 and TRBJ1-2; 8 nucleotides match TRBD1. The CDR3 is CASSLRRGLGYTF. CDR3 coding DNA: TGTGCCAGCAGCTTGCGCAGGGGGCTTGGCTACACCTTC.